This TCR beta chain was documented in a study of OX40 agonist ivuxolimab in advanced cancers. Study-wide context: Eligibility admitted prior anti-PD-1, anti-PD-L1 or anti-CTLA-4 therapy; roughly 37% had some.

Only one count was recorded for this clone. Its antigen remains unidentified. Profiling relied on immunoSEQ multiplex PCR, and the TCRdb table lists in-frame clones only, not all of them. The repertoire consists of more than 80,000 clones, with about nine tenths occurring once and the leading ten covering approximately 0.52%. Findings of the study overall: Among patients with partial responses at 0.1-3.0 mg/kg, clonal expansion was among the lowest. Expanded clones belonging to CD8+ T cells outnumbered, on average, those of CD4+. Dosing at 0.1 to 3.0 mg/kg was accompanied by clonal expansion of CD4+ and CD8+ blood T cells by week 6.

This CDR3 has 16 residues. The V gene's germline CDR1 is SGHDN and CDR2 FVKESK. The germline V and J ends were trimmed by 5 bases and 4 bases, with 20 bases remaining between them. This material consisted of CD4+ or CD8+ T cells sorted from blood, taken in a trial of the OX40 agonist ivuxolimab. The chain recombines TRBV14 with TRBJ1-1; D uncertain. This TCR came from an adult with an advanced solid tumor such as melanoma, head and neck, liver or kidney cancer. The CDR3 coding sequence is TGTGCCAGCAGCGATGAGACATGGAATGGTGCCACTGAAGCTTTCTTT. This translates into CASSDETWNGATEAFF.